This TCR beta chain was observed in a study of T cell repertoires in cytomegalovirus infection. Overall study: Through public TCR beta signatures, both CMV infection and matching HLA type were indicated.

TCRdb re-analysed the reads in MiXCR, keeping a single row per CDR3 protein. The repertoire holds 550,000 to 850,000 distinct CDR3 sequences, with around a third as singletons. Turning to this clonotype: Antigen specificity is unknown.

V was pared by 6 bases and J by 6 bases, with 18 bases between. CDR1 SNHLY and CDR2 FYNNEI come from the germline V gene. The CDR3 is 15 residues long. The chain recombines TRBV2 with TRBJ2-1; TRBD1 might be the D (6 bases). The sequences come from cultured PBMCs, collected from culture after CMV antigen stimulation. The sequence derives from a human donor in good health (CMV status not recorded). Some clones in this sample may be carry-over from other donors' samples. This CDR3 is CASSAETGITNEQFF. CDR3 nucleotide sequence: TGTGCCAGCAGCGCCGAGACAGGAATAACCAATGAGCAGTTCTTC.